This TCR beta chain was recovered during a study of neurological immune-mediated disorders (dated by TCRdb to between 2018 and 2020). Describing the broader study: Using UMI-based sequencing, the study compared peripheral blood TCR-beta repertoires from patients with HTLV-I-associated myelopathy (HAM/TSP), patients with multiple sclerosis, and healthy controls. Longitudinal samples, technical triplicates and paired sorted CD4+ and CD8+ T-cell subsets, alongside PBMC samples, were included among the roughly 110 TCR-beta libraries. Of the 70 or so subjects in the cohort, some 15 were HAM/TSP patients, approximately 34 were multiple sclerosis patients, and around 20 were healthy controls. Results and caveats for the whole study, not just this receptor: No identical CDR3 amino acid sequences were shared among expanded clones across subjects, suggesting private TCR-beta repertoires in all groups. TCR clonal expansion was greatest in HAM/TSP patients and smallest in MS patients, who ranked below even healthy controls.

Blood bank volunteers in Maryland, USA served as the healthy controls. For the unsorted PBMC libraries, 2 million PBMCs were stored in RNAlater at -80 degrees C until RNA extraction and were used to generate the libraries. Peripheral blood underwent Ficoll-Hypaque density gradient centrifugation to isolate PBMCs, which were then cryopreserved in liquid nitrogen. Trimming takes 0 bases off V and 0 bases off J; junction bases not matched to a gene: 3. The CDR3, from cysteine to phenylalanine, totals 17 residues. The read is trimmed to its CDR3 DNA, 51 bases read in frame from base 1. According to the germline V gene (reference sequence), CDR1 reads LGHDT and CDR2 reads YNNKEL. cDNA was synthesized by template-switch 5'RACE using a primer with a 10-nucleotide random unique molecular identifier that tagged each TCR transcript. Over 180 million TCR-beta sequences, covering 15-18 subjects, were produced in each sequencing run. The RNeasy kit was used to extract total RNA. The KAPA Real-time Library Amplification kit was used to amplify TCR-beta VDJ regions with primers for the TCR constant region and the 5'RACE anchor. A first PCR added sample indexes and Illumina adaptors, and a second PCR then raised library yield. After Ampure bead purification, the TCR product of roughly 650 bp was size-selected on a 2% E-gel SizeSelection system. Library quality was checked on a Bioanalyzer, concentration was measured with Qubit, and libraries were quantified with the Kapa Library Quantification kit before pooling. An Illumina HiSeq 2500 sequenced the libraries paired-end 2 x 150 bp. To increase sequence diversity, roughly 24-32% phiX was spiked into each library pool. In the source study's methods: Quality-filtered reads were processed with the UMI-based MiGEC pipeline, which removed over 90% of raw TCR sequences during error correction. IMGT germline references were used for alignment of VDJ genes, and clonotypes were defined by a unique CDR3 amino acid sequence together with V-J genes. Clonal expansion, Shannon diversity and CDR3 relatedness were evaluated with VDJtools (CalcPairwiseDistances, ClusterSamples), while phylogenetic trees were built in CLCbio workbench. Using coefficient-of-variation modelling across technical triplicates, the study counted a clone as expanded if it had at least 8 unique UMIs. TCRdb reprocessing: public reads trimmed at Q25 with fastp, clones called with MiXCR, in-frame beta chains kept. Entries are consolidated by CDR3 protein sequence, retaining the most common genes and DNA. TCRdb, not the authors, supplied the V and J calls. The sample table lists 72,000 or so distinct CDR3 sequences, 15% to 20% of them with a count of one. Approximately 15% of the sample is in the top ten clones.

There are many counts of this clonotype. Its recognized antigen is unknown. No base-level quality is on record; no much larger clone is a single base apart. Sequenced sample: PBMCs. This chain is built from TRBV3-1 and TRBJ2-2; TRBD2 aligns with 8 central bases. The source of this sequence is a woman in her thirties or forties in good health. The DNA sequence is as follows: TGTGCCAGCAGCCAAGATTGGCGGGGGGCGAACACCGGGGAGCTGTTTTTT. Protein translation: CASSQDWRGANTGELFF.